This entry concerns a single T cell receptor beta chain. The target antigen is unknown. Profiled with immunoSEQ multiplex PCR; TCRdb holds only in-frame clones, not every one. The profile shows 60,000 or so clones, 70% to 90% of them singletons. This sample is part of a study of a mutant IDH1 vaccine in newly diagnosed glioma. At the level of the study: Patients previously underwent radiotherapy, temozolomide, or both, and most underwent both.

Time point in this sample: week 23, last vaccination. Doses of 300 ug of mutant IDH1 20-mer peptide were given with topical imiquimod. Study outcomes and limitations: Pseudoprogression appears to have had no connection to changes in top peripheral T cell clonotypes.

This clonotype was sampled from a man aged 30 to 39 with glioma. Specimen: PBMCs, collected from a glioma patient whose treatment included an IDH1 peptide vaccine.

This CDR3 is CASSNGQTSNTGELFF. The CDR3 DNA follows: TGCGCCAGCAGCAACGGACAGACCTCGAACACCGGGGAGCTGTTTTTT. The chain joins TRBV5-1 to TRBJ2-2; perhaps TRBD1 as D (6 bases). Germline-derived CDR1 and CDR2 are SGHRS and YFSETQ. The V and J ends lost 4 bases and 0 bases respectively, with 13 bases between them. This CDR3 region has 16 residues.